The 22 T cell receptor beta chains below were found in one sample sequenced in a study of radiotherapy plus CTLA-4 blockade in lung cancer. Profiled with immunoSEQ multiplex PCR; TCRdb holds only in-frame clones, not every one. The sample has 80,000 or so clones, 78% seen once; the top ten hold approximately 3.8%. The source was peripheral blood, collected from a patient treated with radiotherapy plus ipilimumab. These TCRs come from a human donor with non-small cell lung cancer who had a partial response to radiotherapy plus ipilimumab. Some clones in this sample may be carry-over from other donors' samples.

The gene calls are TRBV5-1 and TRBJ2-7, with TRBD1 identical over 7 bases. CDR1 is SGHRS and CDR2 is YFSETQ in the germline V gene. This CDR3 region has 13 residues. V shed 4 bases and J 3 bases; nucleotides not matched to a gene: 4. The chain's CDR3 is CASSPSGGYEQYF. The CDR3, as DNA: TGCGCCAGCAGCCCTTCAGGGGGCTACGAGCAGTACTTC. The full variable domain, rest sourced from reference TRBV5-1 and TRBJ2-7, is KAGVTQTPRYLIKTRGQQVTLSCSPISGHRSVSWYQQTPGQGLQFLFEYFSETQRNKGNFPGRFSGRQFSNSRSEMNVSTLELGDSALYLCASSPSGGYEQYFGPGTRLTVT.

CDR3 protein: CASSYSRVSYEQYF. The CDR3 DNA reads as TGTGCCAGCAGTTACTCGCGGGTCTCCTACGAGCAGTACTTC. The J gene is TRBJ2-7, the V gene TRBV6-5, with a possible D match to TRBD2 (5 bases). The V end lost 0 bases, the J end lost 0 bases, and 6 bases lay between the germline ends. The germline V gene has CDR1 MNHEY and CDR2 SVGAGI. The CDR3 contains 14 residues.

The chain has TRBV18 and TRBJ1-2; TRBD1 agrees at 10 bases. This CDR3 is 15 amino acids long. Trimming at V came to 5 bases and at J to 3 bases, leaving 6 bases not matched to a gene. CDR1 and CDR2 (germline): KGHSH, LQKENI. As DNA, the CDR3 is TGTGCCAGCTCAGTTGCCGGGACAGGGGACTATGGCTACACCTTC. Amino acids: CASSVAGTGDYGYTF.

This chain links TRBV5-1 with TRBJ2-1; 8 nucleotides line up with TRBD2. The germline V gene has CDR1 SGHRS and CDR2 YFSETQ. With 5 bases clipped from V and 4 bases from J, the junction kept 5 bases outside the gene matches. The length of the CDR3 is 14 residues. The CDR3 DNA sequence: TGCGCCAGCAGTTGGTCGGGGGGGTACAATGAGCAGTTCTTC. Its protein is CASSWSGGYNEQFF. The full variable domain, its missing parts supplied by reference TRBV5-1 and TRBJ2-1, is KAGVTQTPRYLIKTRGQQVTLSCSPISGHRSVSWYQQTPGQGLQFLFEYFSETQRNKGNFPGRFSGRQFSNSRSEMNVSTLELGDSALYLCASSWSGGYNEQFFGPGTRLTVL.

This clone was counted between two and nine times. The rearrangement uses TRBV19 and TRBJ2-2; weak D call: TRBD2 (6 bases). This CDR3 spans 14 amino acids. Deletions cut 5 bases from V and 3 bases from J, with 10 bases between. Germline CDR1 LNHDA, CDR2 SQIVND (reference sequence). This chain's CDR3 is CASSLSGDTGELFF. The CDR3, as DNA: TGTGCCAGTAGTCTCTCGGGGGACACCGGGGAGCTGTTTTTT.

This chain joins TRBV5-4 and TRBJ2-6; 8 nucleotides align to TRBD2. Unmatched junction bases numbered 14, after V lost 4 bases and J lost 2 bases. The CDR3 runs to 19 residues. CDR1 is SGHNT, CDR2 YYREEE, per germline (reference sequence). The CDR3 protein is CASSAGRGAQGPGANVLTF. The CDR3 DNA is TGTGCCAGCAGCGCCGGGAGGGGGGCGCAGGGACCTGGGGCCAACGTCCTGACTTTC.

The V and J genes are TRBV29-1 and TRBJ2-3; D possibly corresponds to TRBD1 (6 bases). This CDR3 contains 12 residues. Per the germline V gene, CDR1 is SQVTM and CDR2 is ANQGSEA. Trimming cost V 6 bases and J 1 base, with 8 bases left between them. The DNA of the CDR3 is TGCAGCGTGGGGGCTCGCACAGATACGCAGTATTTT. It specifies CSVGARTDTQYF.

This rearrangement joins TRBV9 to TRBJ1-6; TRBD1 matches 8 bases. The V segment lost 3 bases and the J segment 7 bases; nucleotides outside the gene matches: 3. This CDR3 contains 14 residues. Looked up from germline, CDR1 is SGDLS and CDR2 is YYNGEE. For the CDR3, the DNA is TGTGCCAGCAGCGCACGACAGGGGAATTCACCCCTCCACTTT. The encoded protein is CASSARQGNSPLHF.

The V call is TRBV9, the J call TRBJ2-5; the match to TRBD2 covers 13 bases. V lost 3 bases to trimming and J lost 1 base; unmatched junction nucleotides: 9. The V gene's germline CDR1 is SGDLS and CDR2 YYNGEE. The length of the CDR3 is 18 residues. Written as DNA, the CDR3 is TGTGCCAGCAGCGCCCGCGGACTAGCGGGAGCCCTCCAAGAGACCCAGTACTTC. Translation: CASSARGLAGALQETQYF.

This clone was seen a single time. The J gene is TRBJ2-1, the V gene TRBV7-3; a weak D match, TRBD2 (5 bases). V shed 5 bases and J shed 6 bases, with 14 bases lying between them. The CDR3 consists of 14 residues. Germline V gives CDR1 SGHTA, CDR2 FQGTGA. For the CDR3, the DNA is TGTGCCAGCAGCCTGAGCCGAACTAGCAATGAGCAGTTCTTC. As protein: CASSLSRTSNEQFF.

The genes are TRBV28 and TRBJ1-4; tentatively, D is TRBD1 (6 bases). Germline loops: CDR1 MDHEN, CDR2 SYDVKM. V lost 9 bases and J 7 bases, leaving 15 bases between the germline ends. The length of the CDR3 is 13 residues. The chain's CDR3 is CASLQGLGEKLFF. CDR3 DNA sequence: TGTGCCAGTCTCCAGGGGCTTGGTGAAAAACTGTTTTTT. The full variable domain, rest sourced from reference TRBV28 and TRBJ1-4, is DVKVTQSSRYLVKRTGEKVFLECVQDMDHENMFWYRQDPGLGLRLIYFSYDVKMKEKGDIPEGYSVSREKKERFSLILESASTNQTSMYLCASLQGLGEKLFFGSGTQLSVL.

This clone was seen a handful of times. The chain has TRBV27 and TRBJ2-7, with D tentatively TRBD1 (6 bases). V was pared by 5 bases and J by 4 bases, with 12 bases between. The CDR3 runs to 13 residues. The germline V gene encodes CDR1 MNHEY and CDR2 SMNVEV (reference sequence). CDR3 nucleotide sequence: TGTGCCAGCAGTCAGCAGGGGATATACGAGCAGTACTTC. It yields the protein CASSQQGIYEQYF.

This sequence joins TRBV19 and TRBJ1-5; D unclear. CDR3 size: 16 residues. V was cut by 6 bases and J by 1 base, with 16 bases left in between. In germline, CDR1 is LNHDA, CDR2 SQIVND (reference sequence). Written as DNA, the CDR3 is TGTGCCAGTAGCCGGAGGAGGCTGGACAGCAATCAGCCCCAGCATTTT. It encodes CASSRRRLDSNQPQHF.

This clone was recorded a few times. The J gene is TRBJ1-6, the V gene TRBV7-2, with D tentatively TRBD1 (5 bases). Trimming shortened V by 5 bases and J by 8 bases, and 13 bases separated the two germline ends. Per the germline V gene, CDR1 is SGHTA and CDR2 is FQGNSA. The CDR3 is made up of 14 amino acids. The CDR3 reads CASSPLGRDSPLHF. In nucleotides, the CDR3 is TGTGCCAGCAGCCCACTCGGCAGGGATTCACCCCTCCACTTT.

V and J are TRBV4-2 and TRBJ2-5; 8 bases align to TRBD2. Germline V gene sequence: CDR1 LGHNA, CDR2 YNFKEQ. This CDR3 contains 15 residues. V lost 4 bases, J lost 3 bases, and 7 bases stayed unmatched. DNA of the CDR3: TGTGCCAGCAGCCTCGGGGGCGGGGGGAAAGAGACCCAGTACTTC. Its translation is CASSLGGGGKETQYF.

V and J are TRBV7-2 and TRBJ2-7; D might be TRBD1 (6 bases). CDR3 length equals 15 residues. Deletions cut 5 bases from V and 0 bases from J, with 14 bases between. Germline lookup yields CDR1 SGHTA and CDR2 FQGNSA. The CDR3 protein is CASSQTGFNSYEQYF. Here the CDR3 DNA reads TGTGCCAGCAGCCAGACAGGATTCAACTCCTACGAGCAGTACTTC.

The chain has TRBV29-1 and TRBJ2-3; tentative D call: TRBD1 (5 bases). V was shortened by 3 bases and J by 2 bases, with 12 bases between the two germline ends. CDR1 is SQVTM and CDR2 is ANQGSEA in the germline V gene. The CDR3 extends over 14 amino acids. The CDR3 DNA is TGCAGCGTTGATGACAGAAGGTCCACAGATACGCAGTATTTT. Encoded protein: CSVDDRRSTDTQYF.

This chain joins TRBV11-2 and TRBJ2-1, with unresolved D. Germline V gene lookup returns CDR1 SGHAT and CDR2 FQNNGV. V dropped 5 bases and J dropped 3 bases, with 8 bases sitting between them. There are 13 residues in the CDR3. In DNA form, the CDR3 reads TGTGCCAGCAGCCGAGGAAACTACAATGAGCAGTTCTTC. Amino acid sequence: CASSRGNYNEQFF. The variable domain in full, completed from reference TRBV11-2 and TRBJ2-1, reads EAGVAQSPRYKIIEKRQSVAFWCNPISGHATLYWYQQILGQGPKLLIQFQNNGVVDDSQLPKDRFSAERLKGVDSTLKIQPAKLEDSAVYLCASSRGNYNEQFFGPGTRLTVL.

The chain employs TRBV9 and TRBJ2-7; 9 nucleotides agree with TRBD1. This CDR3 has 15 residues. Germline V gene sequence: CDR1 SGDLS, CDR2 YYNGEE. Trimming at V came to 3 bases and at J to 6 bases, leaving 10 bases not matched to a gene. CDR3: CASSEEGDRASEQYF. CDR3 nucleotide sequence: TGTGCCAGCAGCGAGGAGGGGGACAGGGCGTCCGAGCAGTACTTC. Based on the CDR3 plus reference TRBV9 and TRBJ2-7, the full variable domain is DSGVTQTPKHLITATGQRVTLRCSPRSGDLSVYWYQQSLDQGLQFLIQYYNGEERAKGNILERFSAQQFPDLHSELNLSSLELGDSALYFCASSEEGDRASEQYFGPGTRLTVT.

V is TRBV13 and J is TRBJ2-1; the match to TRBD2 covers 8 bases. CDR3 size: 15 residues. Unmatched junction bases numbered 11, after V lost 1 base and J lost 12 bases. CDR1 is PRHDT and CDR2 is FYEKMQ in the germline V gene (reference sequence). CDR3 sequence reads: CASSLVGRAASGQFF. DNA for the CDR3: TGTGCCAGCAGCTTAGTCGGGAGGGCCGCGAGTGGGCAGTTCTTC.

The CDR3: CASSMRAGNEQFF. Written as DNA, the CDR3 is TGTGCCAGTAGTATGAGGGCCGGCAATGAGCAGTTCTTC. This sequence joins TRBV19 and TRBJ2-1, with D possibly TRBD2 on 5 matching bases. This CDR3 has 13 amino acids. Germline V gives CDR1 LNHDA, CDR2 SQIVND (reference sequence). V lost 3 bases to trimming and J lost 6 bases, with 9 bases between them. Using reference TRBV19 and TRBJ2-1 for the parts outside the CDR3, the full variable domain is DGGITQSPKYLFRKEGQNVTLSCEQNLNHDAMYWYRQDPGQGLRLIYYSQIVNDFQKGDIAEGYSVSREKKESFPLTVTSAQKNPTAFYLCASSMRAGNEQFFGPGTRLTVL.

This CDR3 is CASRRDRGRGTGELFF. The CDR3, as DNA: TGTGCCAGCAGACGGGACAGGGGGCGCGGCACCGGGGAGCTGTTTTTT. This sequence joins TRBV2 and TRBJ2-2; 12 nucleotides align to TRBD1. Germline CDR1 reads SNHLY; CDR2 reads FYNNEI. V lost 6 bases and J lost 4; bases outside the gene matches: 6. CDR3 size: 16 residues.